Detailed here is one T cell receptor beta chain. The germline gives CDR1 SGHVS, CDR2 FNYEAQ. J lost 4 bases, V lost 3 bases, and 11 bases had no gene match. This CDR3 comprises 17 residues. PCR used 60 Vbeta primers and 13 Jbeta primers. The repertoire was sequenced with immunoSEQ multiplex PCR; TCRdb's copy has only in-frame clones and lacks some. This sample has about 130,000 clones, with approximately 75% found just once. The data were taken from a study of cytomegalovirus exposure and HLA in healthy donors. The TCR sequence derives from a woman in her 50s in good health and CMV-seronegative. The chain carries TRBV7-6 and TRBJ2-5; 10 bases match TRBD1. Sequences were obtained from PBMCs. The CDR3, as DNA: TGTGCCAGCAGCTTGGTTTGGGACAGGGGTTTTAGAGAGACCCAGTACTTC. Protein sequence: CASSLVWDRGFRETQYF.